This passage covers 10 T cell receptor beta chains from one sample sequenced in a study of T cell repertoires in cytomegalovirus infection. TCRdb redid the calling of the reads with MiXCR, one entry per CDR3 protein. Of 300,000 or so distinct CDR3 sequences in the sample, roughly 23% were seen once. Specimen: PBMCs. The source is a human donor in good health (CMV status not recorded). Some clones in this sample may be carry-over from other donors' samples.

Ten or more counts support this clonotype. V and J are TRBV7-2 and TRBJ1-5; D is unresolved. Deletions cut 0 bases from V and 5 bases from J, with 5 bases between. The germline CDR1 and CDR2 sequences are SGHTA and FQGNSA. The CDR3 sequence is 13 residues long. This CDR3 is CASSLAGDQPQHF. In DNA, the CDR3 is TGTGCCAGCAGCTTAGCAGGTGATCAGCCCCAGCATTTT. Full variable domain (missing parts from reference TRBV7-2 and TRBJ1-5): GAGVSQSPSNKVTEKGKDVELRCDPISGHTALYWYRQSLGQGLEFLIYFQGNSAPDKSGLPSDRFSAERTGGSVSTLTIQRTQQEDSAVYLCASSLAGDQPQHFGDGTRLSIL.

This sequence joins TRBV28 and TRBJ2-2; the D call may be TRBD1 or TRBD2 (7 bases each). Trimming cost V 4 bases and J 4 bases, with 19 bases left between them. Looked up from germline, CDR1 is MDHEN and CDR2 is SYDVKM. CDR3 length: 17 amino acids. CDR3 DNA: TGTGCCAGCAGTTCTTCTACAGGGGAGGGAAGCACCGGGGAGCTGTTTTTT. It translates to CASSSSTGEGSTGELFF.

The V and J genes are TRBV19 and TRBJ1-5, with a weak D call TRBD1 (6 bases). CDR3 size: 15 residues. CDR1 and CDR2 (germline): LNHDA, SQIVND (reference sequence). Trimming shortened V by 3 bases and J by 1 base, and 10 bases separated the two germline ends. The CDR3 nucleotides read TGTGCCAGTAGTATGGGGACAAAGAGCAATCAGCCCCAGCATTTT. The encoded protein is CASSMGTKSNQPQHF.

The chain links TRBV6-5 to TRBJ1-1; no definite D call. V lost 2 bases and J lost 1, with 14 bases in between. Germline V gives CDR1 MNHEY, CDR2 SVGAGI. This CDR3 spans 16 amino acids. The CDR3 DNA reads as TGTGCCAGCAGTTACGGTGGTCTAAGTCCGAACACTGAAGCTTTCTTT. Translated: CASSYGGLSPNTEAFF.

Only one count was recorded for this clonotype. The rearrangement links TRBV27 to TRBJ2-1; D is undetermined. The CDR3 covers 16 residues. CDR1 is MNHEY, CDR2 SMNVEV, per germline (reference sequence). Trimming stripped 5 bases from V and 2 bases from J, with 16 bases between. The CDR3 sequence: CASSLGSIRTYNEQFF. Here the CDR3 DNA reads TGTGCCAGCAGTCTGGGTTCTATCCGAACCTACAATGAGCAGTTCTTC.

This clonotype showed up just a few times. CDR3: CASSSLQSPANYGYTF. CDR3 sequence (DNA): TGTGCCAGCAGTTCCCTCCAGTCGCCCGCCAACTATGGCTACACCTTC. This chain uses TRBV6-5 with TRBJ1-2; D is unresolved. V dropped 4 bases and J dropped 2 bases, with 17 bases sitting between them. Germline V gene sequence: CDR1 MNHEY, CDR2 SVGAGI. This CDR3 comprises 16 residues.

The chain has TRBV6-2 or TRBV6-3 and TRBJ2-1; 10 bases line up with TRBD2. Germline V gives CDR1 MNHEY, CDR2 SVGEGT. V lost 2 bases and J lost 0; bases outside the gene matches: 10. The CDR3 covers 19 residues. CDR3 coding DNA: TGTGCCAGCAGTTACGATGGTAGCGGGAGGTCCTACTCCTACAATGAGCAGTTCTTC. It codes for CASSYDGSGRSYSYNEQFF.

A few counts support this clonotype. This rearrangement joins TRBV7-2 to TRBJ2-5, with unresolved D. V gave up 5 bases and J gave up 5 bases, with 12 bases separating them. The CDR3 length is 13 residues. Germline V gene sequence: CDR1 SGHTA, CDR2 FQGNSA. CDR3 sequence: CASSRRQGETQYF. In DNA, the CDR3 is TGTGCCAGCAGCCGACGACAAGGGGAGACCCAGTACTTC.

The V call is TRBV20-1, the J call TRBJ2-1; the D gene could be TRBD1 or TRBD2 (6 bases each). Looked up from germline, CDR1 is DFQATT and CDR2 is SNEGSKA (reference sequence). This CDR3 spans 14 amino acids. V lost 2 bases and J lost 12, with 20 bases in between. CDR3 region: CSARTGGAFFGQFF. The CDR3 nucleotides read TGCAGTGCTAGAACCGGGGGCGCTTTTTTTGGGCAGTTCTTC.

This clonotype was counted a single time. The V and J genes are TRBV7-2 and TRBJ1-4; D is ambiguous. The CDR3 is made up of 15 amino acids. The germline gives CDR1 SGHTA, CDR2 FQGNSA. V lost 1 base and J lost 8, with 14 bases in between. Here the CDR3 DNA reads TGTGCCAGCAGCTTAGGGACCGGCCGAGCAGAAAAACTGTTTTTT. This encodes CASSLGTGRAEKLFF. The variable domain in full, with the rest retrieved from reference TRBV7-2 and TRBJ1-4, is GAGVSQSPSNKVTEKGKDVELRCDPISGHTALYWYRQSLGQGLEFLIYFQGNSAPDKSGLPSDRFSAERTGGSVSTLTIQRTQQEDSAVYLCASSLGTGRAEKLFFGSGTQLSVL.